The sequence of this TCR beta chain was determined in a study of cytomegalovirus exposure and HLA in healthy donors. Study-wide results and caveats: Later on, analysis showed that most CMV-associated TCR beta chains appeared to be HLA-restricted.

With regard to this clone: What it binds is unknown.

This PCR relied on a set of 60 Vbeta primers and 13 Jbeta primers. Here immunoSEQ multiplex PCR was the method, and the copy in TCRdb shows in-frame clones only, minus some. The record lists 55,000 or so clones, of which the ten most abundant hold roughly 9.6%. The CDR3 totals 14 residues. Germline CDR1 SGHRS, CDR2 YFSETQ. With V trimmed by 4 bases and J by 2 bases, 4 bases remained unmatched. The chain is built from TRBV5-1 and TRBJ1-2; 8 bases match TRBD1. This sequence was found in a woman aged 50 to 65 in good health and CMV-seropositive. The sequencing input was PBMCs. CDR3 sequence reads: CASSEWTGNYGYTF. In DNA form, the CDR3 reads TGCGCCAGCAGCGAGTGGACAGGGAACTATGGCTACACCTTC. Full variable domain (outside the CDR3, taken from reference TRBV5-1 and TRBJ1-2): KAGVTQTPRYLIKTRGQQVTLSCSPISGHRSVSWYQQTPGQGLQFLFEYFSETQRNKGNFPGRFSGRQFSNSRSEMNVSTLELGDSALYLCASSEWTGNYGYTFGSGTRLTVV.